The rows below give T cell receptor beta chains drawn from one sample of a study of blood T cell repertoires in COVID-19. The table came from immunoSEQ multiplex PCR; TCRdb's copy has only in-frame clones and leaves some out. In the table there are about 240,000 clones, 80% to 90% of which are singletons. Sequencing input: peripheral blood. These receptors were obtained from a woman aged 70-85 years with acute or convalescent COVID-19. The CDR3 runs from the conserved cysteine through the conserved F or W. Fields, in order: J gene, V gene, clone size, CDR3 protein. The size field is filled for only some rows; it gives once, few, many or a size class.

>TRBJ2-2|TRBV28|-
CASSLSTGVTGELFF
>TRBJ2-5|TRBV6-4|-
CASSDSKGGGAETQYF
>TRBJ2-2|TRBV7-6|-
CASSLESGGELFF
>TRBJ1-6|TRBV4-1|-
CASSQEGQGASPLHF
>TRBJ2-5|TRBV7-2|-
CASSSSLAGTQYF
>TRBJ1-1|TRBV7-8|-
CASSFDRGWASAFF
>TRBJ1-2|TRBV30|-
CAWRQTGGSGGYTF
>TRBJ1-3|TRBV28|-
CASRDRAGNPLSNTIYF
>TRBJ1-2|TRBV24-1|-
CATRVQGIDGYTF
>TRBJ1-4|TRBV28|-
CASSMTGASTNEKLFF
>TRBJ1-1|TRBV28|-
CASSLGQPMNTEAFF
>TRBJ1-1|TRBV28|-
CASSSGQGLNTEAFF
>TRBJ1-2|TRBV29-1|-
CSVEDPYRAATSNYGYTF
>TRBJ2-3|TRBV7-2|-
CASSPGTKDTQYF
>TRBJ1-5|TRBV6-2/TRBV6-3|few
CASSYYGGGSGNQPQHF
>TRBJ1-6|TRBV27|few
CASSPHSGIYNSPLHF
>TRBJ2-3|TRBV5-1|few
CASSLAPGVSTDTQYF
>TRBJ1-2|TRBV28|-
CASSAGQGYGYTF
>TRBJ2-1|TRBV27|-
CASSPRRLSVNEQFF
>TRBJ1-2|TRBV7-9|-
CASSPWTGTYGYTF
>TRBJ1-2|TRBV2|-
CASRSGDYGYTF
>TRBJ1-1|TRBV11-3|-
CASSFGGQAEAFF
>TRBJ2-2|TRBV5-1|-
CASSPAIGTRNTGELFF
>TRBJ1-4|TRBV29-1|once
CSVLSGGNEKLFF
>TRBJ2-3|TRBV7-8|-
CASSLGISGDLPQYF
>TRBJ1-5|TRBV24-1|-
CATSDPGGDNQPQHF
>TRBJ2-3|TRBV5-5|-
CASRPISSGGTDTQYF
>TRBJ1-1|TRBV11-2|-
CASSLTGLVNTEAFF
>TRBJ1-2|TRBV4-1|-
CASSHPGTGGAGYGYTF